This T cell receptor beta chain appears in the sequencing data of a study of chemoradiotherapy in HPV16-positive cancers. Across the study: Functional T-cell assays on two HPV16-positive patients' cells defined candidate HPV-specific clones and common TCR motifs.

Trimming cost V 9 bases and J 0 bases, with 12 bases left between them. The length of the CDR3 is 13 residues. Germline lookup yields CDR1 SGHNT and CDR2 YYREEE (reference sequence). This table comes from immunoSEQ multiplex PCR, and its TCRdb copy is limited to in-frame clones, with some not included. The sample carries under 7,500 clones, around 83% recorded once. With respect to this clone: Its antigen remains unidentified.

Study-level points and caveats: HPV-responsive T-cell expansion during chemoradiotherapy was linked to improved recurrence-free survival in HPV16-positive patients. Non-HPV-specific T cells did not expand in tumors during treatment, whereas candidate HPV-specific clones and E7-related motifs did. Only a couple of HPV16-positive patients supplied the functional HPV-specificity definition.

This TCR derives from a human donor with HPV-associated anogenital cancer. The sample in question was tumor tissue, obtained from a patient who underwent chemoradiotherapy. The chain employs TRBV5-4 and TRBJ1-1, with D maybe TRBD1 (5 bases). CDR3: CATGGVVNTEAFF. Written as DNA, the CDR3 is TGTGCCACCGGGGGGGTGGTGAACACTGAAGCTTTCTTT.